The subject of this entry is one T cell receptor beta chain. This clonotype has ten or more counts. Its target antigen remains unknown. No per-base quality is available; no much larger clone lies one base away. Sequencing was performed on an Illumina HiSeq 2500. TCR beta libraries were prepared by quantitative 5'-RACE with molecular barcodes. Processing in the source paper ran as follows. Disease-linked TCR variants were identified with a new computational method built on a probabilistic model of VDJ rearrangement. TCRdb reran the public reads through fastp at Q25 and MiXCR, keeping productive beta chains. Under each unique CDR3 protein, matching rows form one entry showing the most common genes and DNA. What appears here as the V and J calls and clone size reflects TCRdb's work, not the paper's. The sample data list about 130,000 distinct CDR3 sequences, and roughly 8.8% of these were observed just once. About 3.6% of the sample is held by the ten biggest clonotypes.

This sample is part of a study of CD8 T cells in ankylosing spondylitis (TCRdb year 2017). Turning to the overall study: The study profiled T cell receptor beta repertoires in healthy donors and ankylosing spondylitis patients to find disease-linked TCR variants. In total, the full study cohort was made up of 95 to 110 healthy donors and some 26 ankylosing spondylitis patients. Samples of peripheral blood were taken, and for ankylosing spondylitis patients, synovial fluid was collected as well. The full study reports these points: The disease-linked clones were reported to be significantly enriched in matched synovial fluid samples from ankylosing spondylitis patients. Some of the motif variants had been reported before in the synovial fluid and blood of reactive arthritis patients, a finding that suggests common disease-initiation mechanisms. A CD8+ phenotype was shown by the disease-linked clones, which were found at relatively low frequencies in peripheral blood. Blood from ankylosing spondylitis patients appeared to be characterized by a TCR beta motif composed of under 10 highly homologous amino acid variants.

V loses 8 bases at its end and J loses 4 bases; junction bases beyond the gene matches: 5. The germline V gene gives CDR1 as MGHRA and CDR2 as YSYEKL. Including cysteine and phenylalanine, the CDR3 has 14 amino acids. Kept here is only the CDR3 DNA, which spans 42 bases and is read in frame from base 1. The sequence joins TRBV4-1 to TRBJ2-6; 7 central nucleotides agree with TRBD2. The receptor comes from a male donor with ankylosing spondylitis or in good health (not recorded which). What was sequenced was blood, either unsorted or a sorted T cell fraction (not recorded which). CDR3 protein: CASSRGSGANVLTF. The nucleotide sequence reads TGCGCCAGCTCGCGGGGGTCCGGGGCCAACGTCCTGACTTTC.